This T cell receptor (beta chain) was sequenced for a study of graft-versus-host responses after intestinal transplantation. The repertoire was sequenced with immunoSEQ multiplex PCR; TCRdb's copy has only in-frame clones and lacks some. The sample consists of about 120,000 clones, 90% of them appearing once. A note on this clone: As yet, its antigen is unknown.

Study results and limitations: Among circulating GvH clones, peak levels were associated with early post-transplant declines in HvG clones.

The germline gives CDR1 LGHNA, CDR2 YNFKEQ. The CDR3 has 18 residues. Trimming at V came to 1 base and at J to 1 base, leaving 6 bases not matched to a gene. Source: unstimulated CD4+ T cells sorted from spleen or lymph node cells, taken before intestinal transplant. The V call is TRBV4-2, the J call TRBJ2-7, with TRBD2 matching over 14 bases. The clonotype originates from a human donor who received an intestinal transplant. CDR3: CASSQAQTSGRGSYEQYF. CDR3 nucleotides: TGTGCCAGCAGCCAAGCCCAGACTAGCGGGAGGGGATCCTACGAGCAGTACTTC.